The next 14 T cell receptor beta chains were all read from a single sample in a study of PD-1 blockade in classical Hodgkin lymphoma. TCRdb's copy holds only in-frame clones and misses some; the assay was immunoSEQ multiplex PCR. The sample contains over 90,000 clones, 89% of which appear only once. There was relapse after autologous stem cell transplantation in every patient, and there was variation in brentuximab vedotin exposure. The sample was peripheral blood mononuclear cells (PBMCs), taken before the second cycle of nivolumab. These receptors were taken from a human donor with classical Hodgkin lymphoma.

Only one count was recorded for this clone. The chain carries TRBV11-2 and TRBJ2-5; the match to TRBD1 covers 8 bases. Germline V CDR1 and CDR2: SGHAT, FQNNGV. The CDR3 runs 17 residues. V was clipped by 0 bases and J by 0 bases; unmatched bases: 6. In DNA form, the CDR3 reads TGTGCCAGCAGCTTAGAACACGGGACAGGCGACCAAGAGACCCAGTACTTC. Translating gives CASSLEHGTGDQETQYF.

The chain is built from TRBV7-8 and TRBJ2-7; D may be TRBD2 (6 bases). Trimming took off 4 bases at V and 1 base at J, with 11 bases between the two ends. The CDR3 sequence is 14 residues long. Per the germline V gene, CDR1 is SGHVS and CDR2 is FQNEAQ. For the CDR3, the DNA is TGTGCCAGCAGCTATGGACTAAGATCCTACGAGCAGTACTTC. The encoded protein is CASSYGLRSYEQYF.

DNA of the CDR3: TGTGCCAGCAGACCCGGACAGGGTGCTGAAGCTTTCTTT. Its translation is CASRPGQGAEAFF. J is TRBJ1-1 and V is TRBV6-1; 8 bases line up with TRBD1. Germline V gene lookup returns CDR1 MNHNS and CDR2 SASEGT. V shed 6 bases and J 6 bases; nucleotides not matched to a gene: 6. The CDR3 loop spans 13 amino acids.

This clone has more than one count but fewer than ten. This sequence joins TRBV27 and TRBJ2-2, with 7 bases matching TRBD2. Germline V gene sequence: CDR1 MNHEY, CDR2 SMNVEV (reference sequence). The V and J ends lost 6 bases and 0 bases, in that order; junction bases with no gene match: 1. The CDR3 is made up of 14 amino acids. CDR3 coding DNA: TGTGCCAGCAGGGGACTAACGAACACCGGGGAGCTGTTTTTT. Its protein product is CASRGLTNTGELFF.

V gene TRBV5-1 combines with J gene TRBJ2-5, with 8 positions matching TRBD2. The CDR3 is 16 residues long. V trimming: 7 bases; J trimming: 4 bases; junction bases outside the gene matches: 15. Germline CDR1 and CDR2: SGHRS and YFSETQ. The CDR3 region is CASASRAGGSSETQYF. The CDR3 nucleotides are TGCGCCAGCGCCTCCCGGGCGGGGGGATCATCAGAGACCCAGTACTTC. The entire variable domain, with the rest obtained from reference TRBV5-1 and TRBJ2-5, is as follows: KAGVTQTPRYLIKTRGQQVTLSCSPISGHRSVSWYQQTPGQGLQFLFEYFSETQRNKGNFPGRFSGRQFSNSRSEMNVSTLELGDSALYLCASASRAGGSSETQYFGPGTRLLVL.

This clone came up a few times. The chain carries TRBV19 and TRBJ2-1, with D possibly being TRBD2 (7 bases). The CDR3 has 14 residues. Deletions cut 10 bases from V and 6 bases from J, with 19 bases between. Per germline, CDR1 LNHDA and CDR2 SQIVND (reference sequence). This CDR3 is CATMQGTTTNEQFF. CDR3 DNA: TGTGCCACCATGCAGGGGACTACCACCAATGAGCAGTTCTTC.

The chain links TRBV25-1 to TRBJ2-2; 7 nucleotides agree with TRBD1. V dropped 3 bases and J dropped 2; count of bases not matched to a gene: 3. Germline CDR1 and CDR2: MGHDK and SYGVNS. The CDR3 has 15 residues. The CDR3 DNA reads TGTGCCAGCAGTGAGGACAGGATTAACACCGGGGAGCTGTTTTTT. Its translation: CASSEDRINTGELFF. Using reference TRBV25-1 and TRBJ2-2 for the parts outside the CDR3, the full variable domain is EADIYQTPRYLVIGTGKKITLECSQTMGHDKMYWYQQDPGMELHLIHYSYGVNSTEKGDLSSESTVSRIRTEHFPLTLESARPSHTSQYLCASSEDRINTGELFFGEGSRLTVL.

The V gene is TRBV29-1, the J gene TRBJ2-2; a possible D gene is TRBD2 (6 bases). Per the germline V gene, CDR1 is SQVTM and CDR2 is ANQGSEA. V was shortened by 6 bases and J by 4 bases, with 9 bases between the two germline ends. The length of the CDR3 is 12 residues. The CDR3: CSVLAGTGELFF. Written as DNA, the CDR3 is TGCAGCGTACTAGCTGGCACCGGGGAGCTGTTTTTT.

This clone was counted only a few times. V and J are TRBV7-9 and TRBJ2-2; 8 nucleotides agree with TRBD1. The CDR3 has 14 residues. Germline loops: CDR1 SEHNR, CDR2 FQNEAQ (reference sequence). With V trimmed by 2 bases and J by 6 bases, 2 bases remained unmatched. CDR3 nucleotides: TGTGCCAGCAGCTTACAGGGGGCGGCCGGGGAGCTGTTTTTT. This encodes CASSLQGAAGELFF.

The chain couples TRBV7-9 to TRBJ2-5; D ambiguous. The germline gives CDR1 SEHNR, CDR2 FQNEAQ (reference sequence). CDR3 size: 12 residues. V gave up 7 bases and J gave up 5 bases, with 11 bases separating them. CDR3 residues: CASNLLPETQYF. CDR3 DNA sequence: TGTGCCAGCAACCTACTGCCGGAGACCCAGTACTTC.

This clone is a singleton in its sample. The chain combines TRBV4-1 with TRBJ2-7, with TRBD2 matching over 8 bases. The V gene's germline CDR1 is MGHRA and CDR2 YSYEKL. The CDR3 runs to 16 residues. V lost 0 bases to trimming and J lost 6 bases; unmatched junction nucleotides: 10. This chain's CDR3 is CASSQDSGTRMGEQYF. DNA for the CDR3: TGCGCCAGCAGCCAAGATAGCGGGACTAGAATGGGCGAGCAGTACTTC.

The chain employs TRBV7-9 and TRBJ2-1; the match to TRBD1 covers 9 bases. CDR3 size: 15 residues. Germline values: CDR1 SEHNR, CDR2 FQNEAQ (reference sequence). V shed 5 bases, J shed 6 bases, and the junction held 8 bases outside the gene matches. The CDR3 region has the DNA TGTGCCAGCAGCCCGGGACAGGGAGGGCTCAATGAGCAGTTCTTC. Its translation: CASSPGQGGLNEQFF.

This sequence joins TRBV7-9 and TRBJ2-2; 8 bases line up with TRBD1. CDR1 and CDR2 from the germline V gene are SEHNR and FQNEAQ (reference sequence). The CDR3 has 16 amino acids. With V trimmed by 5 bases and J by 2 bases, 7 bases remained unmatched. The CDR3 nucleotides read TGTGCCAGCAGCCAGCTGGACAGGGCCAACACCGGGGAGCTGTTTTTT. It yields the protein CASSQLDRANTGELFF.

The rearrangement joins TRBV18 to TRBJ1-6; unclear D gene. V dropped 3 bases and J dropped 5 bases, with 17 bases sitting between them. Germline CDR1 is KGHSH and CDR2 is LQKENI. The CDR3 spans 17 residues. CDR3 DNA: TGTGCCAGCTCACCGGAAAGTGTGGCGATTGATAATTCACCCCTCCACTTT. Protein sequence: CASSPESVAIDNSPLHF. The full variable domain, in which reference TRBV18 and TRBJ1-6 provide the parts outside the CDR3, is NAGVMQNPRHLVRRRGQEARLRCSPMKGHSHVYWYRQLPEEGLKFMVYLQKENIIDESGMPKERFSAEFPKEGPSILRIQQVVRGDSAAYFCASSPESVAIDNSPLHFGNGTRLTVT.